Described below is a single T cell receptor beta chain sequence and its context. Clones were sequenced by immunoSEQ multiplex PCR, and TCRdb holds only the in-frame ones, with some missing. Here the sample spans 68,000 or so clones, about 82% being singletons. These data belong to a study of OX40 agonist ivuxolimab in advanced cancers. V was clipped by 7 bases and J by 3 bases; unmatched bases: 11. This CDR3 spans 16 amino acids. CDR1 and CDR2 from the germline V gene are MGHDK and SYGVNS. Blood specimens came from baseline, cycle 4 day 1, and cycle 7 day 1. This receptor was taken from an adult with an advanced solid tumor such as melanoma, head and neck, liver or kidney cancer. The V gene is TRBV25-1, the J gene TRBJ2-3; 9 nucleotides match TRBD1. This specimen consisted of CD4+ or CD8+ T cells sorted from blood, obtained in a trial of the OX40 agonist ivuxolimab. CDR3 amino acids: CASTPQGAGRTDTQYF. Written as DNA, the CDR3 is TGTGCCAGCACCCCACAGGGGGCGGGAAGGACAGATACGCAGTATTTT.